These 10 T cell receptor beta chains were sequenced from one sample in a study of blood T cell repertoires in COVID-19. Sequencing was performed with immunoSEQ multiplex PCR; in TCRdb, only in-frame clones are kept and a portion is missing. The table lists around 190,000 clones, roughly 76% of them singletons. What was sequenced was peripheral blood. Receptor source: a woman between 45 and 65 years old with active or convalescent COVID-19.

The chain recombines TRBV5-8 with TRBJ2-1; a weak D match, TRBD1 (6 bases). The V gene's germline CDR1 is SGHTS and CDR2 YDEGEE. This CDR3 has 16 residues. Trimming took off 2 bases at V and 4 bases at J, with 16 bases between the two ends. As DNA, the CDR3 is TGTGCCAGCAGCTTTATCAGGGGCCTCGAGTACAATGAGCAGTTCTTC. Translating it yields CASSFIRGLEYNEQFF.

This chain links TRBV19 with TRBJ2-1; D is possibly TRBD1 (6 bases). Between the trimmed V and J ends, which lost 9 bases and 7 bases, there was a span of 22 bases. Germline V lookup: CDR1 LNHDA, CDR2 SQIVND (reference sequence). This CDR3 contains 15 residues. CDR3 nucleotides: TGTGCCAGCACCGCACGCAGGGGAGCGAAGAATGAGCAGTTCTTC. Its protein is CASTARRGAKNEQFF.

This chain uses TRBV30 with TRBJ2-2; 8 nucleotides align to TRBD2. In germline, CDR1 is GTSNPN, CDR2 SVGIG (reference sequence). V was pared by 8 bases and J by 4 bases, with 12 bases of the junction left unmatched. The CDR3 length is 15 residues. CDR3 protein: CALQGRGGSTGELFF. The DNA of the CDR3 is TGTGCCCTACAGGGTCGCGGGGGGTCCACCGGGGAGCTGTTTTTT.

This chain connects TRBV19 to TRBJ2-2; 9 bases agree with TRBD2. V shed 5 bases and J 6 bases; nucleotides not matched to a gene: 10. Germline V gene data show CDR1 as LNHDA and CDR2 as SQIVND (reference sequence). There are 16 residues in the CDR3. The CDR3 DNA follows: TGTGCCAGTAGTTCACGGACTAGCGAGCGGGCCGGGGAGCTGTTTTTT. Amino acid sequence: CASSSRTSERAGELFF.

This rearrangement joins TRBV5-1 to TRBJ2-2; TRBD1 is a possible D gene (5 bases). In germline, CDR1 is SGHRS, CDR2 YFSETQ. Trimming stripped 5 bases from V and 4 bases from J, with 12 bases between. This CDR3 comprises 14 residues. DNA of the CDR3: TGCGCCAGCAGGCGACAGCCCTCCACCGGGGAGCTGTTTTTT. Translating gives CASRRQPSTGELFF.

The CDR3 is CASTRRGTDQPQHF. In nucleotides, the CDR3 is TGTGCCAGCACCCGAAGGGGGACCGATCAGCCCCAGCATTTT. The chain couples TRBV5-6 to TRBJ1-5; D perhaps matches TRBD1 (6 bases). The CDR3 loop spans 14 amino acids. Trimming left V 6 bases short and J 5 bases short, with 15 bases between. The germline V gene encodes CDR1 SGHDT and CDR2 YYEEEE.

The V call is TRBV7-2, the J call TRBJ1-5, with D possibly TRBD1 on 5 matching bases. The CDR3 is 14 residues long. CDR1 is SGHTA and CDR2 is FQGNSA in the germline V gene. V lost 5 bases to trimming and J lost 7 bases, with 15 bases between them. DNA of the CDR3: TGTGCCAGCAGCCCAGGTGGGGCCTACCAGCCCCAGCATTTT. This encodes CASSPGGAYQPQHF.

The V and J genes are TRBV7-2 and TRBJ2-3; TRBD1 is a possible D gene (6 bases). Trimming removed 1 base from V and 6 bases from J, with 14 bases in between. Germline loops: CDR1 SGHTA, CDR2 FQGNSA. This CDR3 is 15 amino acids long. CDR3 protein: CASSLGVLGADTQYF. Written as DNA, the CDR3 is TGTGCCAGCAGCTTAGGAGTTTTGGGGGCCGATACGCAGTATTTT.

This sequence joins TRBV19 and TRBJ1-1; tentative D call: TRBD1 (5 bases). Per germline, CDR1 LNHDA and CDR2 SQIVND (reference sequence). The CDR3 spans 12 residues. Trimming shortened V by 4 bases and J by 7 bases, and 10 bases separated the two germline ends. The CDR3 DNA reads TGTGCCAGTAGTAATCGACAGAATGAAGCTTTCTTT. Encoded protein: CASSNRQNEAFF.

This clone was detected only once. This rearrangement joins TRBV28 to TRBJ2-1; D is possibly TRBD1 (6 bases). CDR3 size: 17 residues. The germline CDR1 and CDR2 sequences are MDHEN and SYDVKM. V lost 2 bases, J lost 0 bases, and 14 bases lay in between. The CDR3 DNA is TGTGCCAGCAGTTTAGGGACACCAACCAGCTCCTACAATGAGCAGTTCTTC. As protein: CASSLGTPTSSYNEQFF.